A selection of T cell receptor beta chains follows, all from one sample in a study of T cells in Graves' hyperthyroidism and ophthalmopathy. TCRdb reprocessed the multiplex PCR reads with MiXCR, giving one entry per CDR3 protein. Of nearly 600,000 distinct CDR3 sequences in the sample, 14% were seen once. Sequencing was carried out using blood. The source of these receptors is a woman in her twenties or thirties with Graves' hyperthyroidism that later progressed to Graves' ophthalmopathy. Each CDR3 is given with its conserved first and last residue.

V | CDR3
TRBV29-1 | CSAGAGTEAFF
TRBV7-2 | CASSLAVLDGQETQYF
TRBV19 | CASSISSGKSSEKLFF
TRBV6-5 | CASSYMGGSNQPQHF
TRBV11-2 | CASRPRVAYNSPLHF
TRBV19 | CASSTFDLNRNTEAFF
TRBV7-2 | CASSFYSAGDETQYF
TRBV3-1 | CASSQGVGKFHVF
TRBV12-3/TRBV12-4 | CASRGTASNTGELFF
TRBV11-3 | CASSDLPGLGAKNIQYF
TRBV12-3/TRBV12-4 | CANTTLAGNSYNEQFF
TRBV29-1 | CSAEGGYEQYF
TRBV11-2 | CASSFNYEQYF
TRBV30 | CAWTTGGTFGTEAFF
TRBV28 | CASSLSGTGITYEQYF
TRBV4-2 | CASSQGTGQETQYF
TRBV19 | CASSDQGGETQYF
TRBV5-6 | CASSLVEGADTQYF
TRBV6-1 | CASTRREIMNEQFF
TRBV10-3 | CAISNRGLDTQYF
TRBV5-4 | CASSPPRTGELFF
TRBV30 | CAWSKTGFNQPQHF
TRBV27 | CASRPVDTGELFF
TRBV5-1 | CASSLRRDRPTGELFF
TRBV6-1 | CASLSPYNEQFF
TRBV28 | CASTPGGVAGLNEQFF
TRBV9 | CASSDRFGDTQYF
TRBV2 | CASLRGLQETQYF
TRBV12-5 | CASGPEWGSGYGYTF
TRBV3-1 | CASRPGGLTEAFF
TRBV12-3/TRBV12-4 | CASSSPGTSGTPDTQYF
TRBV2 | CASNFGTGTRREQYF
TRBV6-1 | CASKSVSTGATGELFF
TRBV4-1 | CASSQFPGTGKTEAFF
TRBV6-2/TRBV6-3 | CASSYSAVYEQYF
TRBV18 | CASSPPARGQETQYF
TRBV12-5 | CASGAWTNNYGYTF
TRBV7-3 | CANSTGTINTEAFF
TRBV2 | CARTGAAGADGELFF
TRBV3-1 | CASSQGGTSGMKTGELFF
TRBV4-1 | CASSLGGGRQLNEKLFF
TRBV4-3 | CASSQIRGSNTEAFF
TRBV12-3/TRBV12-4 | CASRGLARSEQYF
TRBV30 | CAWSVSGTGGETQYF
TRBV20-1 | CSARDTGETQYF
TRBV7-3 | CASSRDGSNAQFF
TRBV7-9 | CASSFLRQGGRGSSYEQYF